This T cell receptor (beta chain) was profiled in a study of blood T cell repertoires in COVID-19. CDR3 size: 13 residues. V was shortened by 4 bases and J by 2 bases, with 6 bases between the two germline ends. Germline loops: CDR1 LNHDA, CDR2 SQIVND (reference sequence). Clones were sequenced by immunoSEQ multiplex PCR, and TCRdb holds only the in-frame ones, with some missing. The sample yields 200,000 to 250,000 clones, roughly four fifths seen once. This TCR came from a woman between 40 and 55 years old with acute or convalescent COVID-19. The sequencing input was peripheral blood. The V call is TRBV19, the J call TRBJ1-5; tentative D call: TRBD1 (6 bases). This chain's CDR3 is CASSNRGNQPQHF. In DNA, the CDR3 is TGTGCCAGTAGTAACAGGGGCAATCAGCCCCAGCATTTT.